This TCR beta chain was found in a study of blood T cell repertoires in COVID-19. For the study at large: Acute and convalescent COVID-19 specimens originated in the United States, Italy and Spain. In each case, the material was cDNA or gDNA derived from T cells, B-cell-depleted T cells, or PBMCs.

The germline V and J ends were trimmed by 6 bases and 13 bases, with 10 bases remaining between them. The CDR3 totals 11 residues. Germline loops: CDR1 MNHNY, CDR2 SVGAGI (reference sequence). Per the original methods: Reference gene primer amplification gave estimated nucleated cell counts. TCRdb's table, derived via immunoSEQ multiplex PCR, lists solely in-frame clones and lacks some. Clone size and the V and J calls come from that table; the DNA yielded D and trimming. The sample shows about 200,000 clones, around nine tenths of them seen only once. The chain uses TRBV6-6 and TRBJ1-6, with D unresolved. Sequenced sample: peripheral blood. The clonotype originates from a man aged 18 to 30 with active or convalescent COVID-19. The CDR3 sequence is CASSPGGPLHF. CDR3 coding DNA: TGTGCCAGCAGCCCCGGAGGGCCCCTCCACTTT.